This T cell receptor (beta chain) was profiled in a study of Graves' ophthalmopathy and Graves' hyperthyroidism. Whole-study findings and limits: Blood was where most expanded thyroid clonotypes above 0.001 frequency also turned up. Discrimination between ophthalmopathy and stable hyperthyroidism by a 13-signature model showed more than 85% sensitivity and roughly 81% specificity.

This clonotype was picked up many times. The antigen is undetermined. RNA served as the template for amplifying TCR beta CDR3 regions. In the first round, RT-PCR was carried out with HTBI primers, and a multiplex PCR formed the second round. TCRdb re-called the multiplex PCR reads through MiXCR, storing one row per CDR3 protein. The table includes 360,000 or so distinct CDR3 sequences, approximately 16% detected once. CDR1 is SGHKS, CDR2 YYEKEE, per germline (reference sequence). V dropped 5 bases and J dropped 1 base, with 16 bases sitting between them. CDR3 length: 15 residues. The TCR sequence derives from a woman between 18 and 29 years old with Graves' ophthalmopathy. The gene calls are TRBV5-5 and TRBJ2-7; possibly TRBD1 for D (5 bases). Sequences were obtained from peripheral blood. In nucleotides, the CDR3 is TGTGCCAGCAGTACCGGACATCTCGGGTCCTACGAGCAGTACTTC. It specifies CASSTGHLGSYEQYF.